The rows below give T cell receptor beta chains drawn from one sample of a study of cytomegalovirus exposure and HLA in healthy donors. Generated by immunoSEQ multiplex PCR, the TCRdb table keeps only in-frame clones and is missing some. The sample has about 81,000 clones, 70% to 90% seen once. Sequencing was carried out using PBMCs. The receptor source for this set is a man between 18 and 29 years old in good health and CMV-seronegative. Both conserved end residues are part of each CDR3. A D gene is named only where the DNA matches it firmly. Where a row states a size, it is once, few, many or the class of an expanded clone; other rows omit it.

>-|-|TRBV9|TRBJ1-2
CASTAGDYSPIPYGYTF
TGTGCCAGCACCGCAGGGGATTATTCACCAATACCCTATGGCTACACCTTC
>TRBD2|-|TRBV28|TRBJ2-3
CASSPGLAGVKRSTDTQYF
TGTGCCAGCAGCCCGGGACTAGCGGGAGTAAAGCGGAGCACAGATACGCAGTATTTT
>TRBD2|-|TRBV7-8|TRBJ2-3
CASSLQAGGPADTQYF
TGTGCCAGCAGCCTTCAAGCGGGAGGGCCAGCAGATACGCAGTATTTT
>-|-|TRBV29-1|TRBJ1-2
CSVERQLSGYTF
TGCAGCGTTGAGCGGCAGCTTTCGGGCTACACCTTC
>TRBD1|-|TRBV28|TRBJ1-5
CASSLRRTGRVEGPQHF
TGTGCCAGCAGTTTAAGAAGGACAGGGCGAGTTGAGGGGCCCCAGCATTTT
>TRBD1|-|TRBV7-9|TRBJ2-7
CSSSYKSGTGSDEQYF
TGTTCCAGCAGCTACAAATCCGGGACAGGGTCCGACGAGCAGTACTTC
>-|-|TRBV23-1|TRBJ2-3
CASSHRQGHRTDTQYF
TGCGCCAGCAGTCATAGGCAGGGACACCGCACAGATACGCAGTATTTT
>-|once|TRBV19|TRBJ1-3
CASSISGTSGNTIYF
TGTGCCAGTAGTATCTCAGGCACCTCTGGAAACACCATATATTTT
>-|-|TRBV15|TRBJ1-1
CATSSPRERGGTEAFF
TGTGCCACCAGCAGCCCCCGTGAACGCGGCGGGACTGAAGCTTTCTTT
>TRBD2|-|TRBV19|TRBJ2-1
CASSNGPSGPRWSSYNEQFF
TGTGCCAGTAGTAATGGGCCTAGCGGTCCCCGGTGGAGCTCCTACAATGAGCAGTTCTTC
>-|few|TRBV4-1|TRBJ1-2
CASSQDWGDGGYTF
TGCGCCAGCAGCCAAGATTGGGGGGATGGTGGCTACACCTTC
>TRBD1|-|TRBV19|TRBJ1-5
CASSMGGGTGGSHQPQHF
TGTGCCAGTAGTATGGGGGGTGGGACAGGGGGCTCCCATCAGCCCCAGCATTTT
>TRBD2|-|TRBV7-2|TRBJ2-1
CASSLGSGGFNEQFF
TGTGCCAGCAGCTTAGGTTCGGGAGGTTTTAATGAGCAGTTCTTC
>-|-|TRBV6-1|TRBJ2-7
CASRSGNNYEQYF
TGTGCCAGCAGATCAGGGAACAACTACGAGCAGTACTTC
>-|-|TRBV6-6|TRBJ1-1
CASSYSPGTNTEAFF
TGTGCCAGCAGTTACTCTCCCGGGACAAACACTGAAGCTTTCTTT
>-|-|TRBV5-1|TRBJ1-1
CASTYNGGFDTEAFF
TGCGCCAGCACCTATAACGGGGGGTTCGACACTGAAGCTTTCTTT
>-|-|TRBV19|TRBJ2-3
CASSRRADTQYF
TGTGCCAGTAGTCGAAGAGCCGATACGCAGTATTTT
>-|-|TRBV19|TRBJ1-5
CASKRDLDRGQPQHF
TGTGCCAGTAAGAGAGACCTGGACAGAGGTCAGCCCCAGCATTTT
>-|-|TRBV5-8|TRBJ1-2
CASSLAGTRANYGYTF
TGTGCCAGCAGCTTGGCAGGGACAAGAGCTAACTATGGCTACACCTTC
>TRBD2|-|TRBV5-6|TRBJ2-3
CASSLELAGGYSTDTQYF
TGTGCCAGCAGCTTGGAACTAGCGGGAGGATATAGCACAGATACGCAGTATTTT
>TRBD1|-|TRBV11-2|TRBJ1-5
CASSVGGQGNQPQHF
TGTGCCAGCAGCGTGGGGGGACAGGGAAATCAGCCCCAGCATTTT
>-|-|TRBV6-1|TRBJ2-3
CASRTGISSTDTQYF
TGTGCCAGCAGAACCGGGATTTCTAGCACAGATACGCAGTATTTT
>TRBD1|-|TRBV5-1|TRBJ1-1
CASSLPTRTGDRPNTEAFF
TGCGCCAGCAGCTTGCCAACCAGAACTGGGGACAGGCCGAACACTGAAGCTTTCTTT
>-|-|TRBV6-1|TRBJ2-3
CASSDGLFTDTQYF
TGTGCCAGCAGTGATGGACTCTTCACAGATACGCAGTATTTT
>-|few|TRBV5-4|TRBJ2-6
CASSLGGAGANVLTF
TGTGCCAGCAGCTTGGGGGGGGCTGGGGCCAACGTCCTGACTTTC
>TRBD2|-|TRBV13|TRBJ2-1
CASSFPTSGSYNEQFF
TGTGCCAGCAGCTTCCCGACTAGCGGTTCCTACAATGAGCAGTTCTTC
>TRBD1|-|TRBV18|TRBJ2-1
CASSPQGAVWNEQFF
TGTGCCAGCTCACCTCAGGGGGCAGTCTGGAATGAGCAGTTCTTC
>TRBD2|-|TRBV5-4|TRBJ2-7
CASSRQAAGGRAEQYF
TGTGCCAGCAGCCGCCAAGCAGCGGGAGGTAGGGCCGAGCAGTACTTC
>TRBD2|-|TRBV7-2|TRBJ2-2
CASSRRTSGRANGELFF
TGTGCCAGCAGCCGACGGACTAGCGGGAGGGCTAACGGGGAGCTGTTTTTT
>TRBD1|-|TRBV25-1|TRBJ1-2
CASSEGGTGLSGYTF
TGTGCCAGCAGTGAAGGGGGGACAGGGTTGAGCGGCTACACCTTC
>TRBD2|-|TRBV29-1|TRBJ2-7
CSAQAGVGYEQYF
TGCAGCGCACAAGCGGGAGTAGGCTACGAGCAGTACTTC
>-|-|TRBV29-1|TRBJ2-1
CSVRSSYNEQFF
TGCAGCGTTCGTAGCTCCTACAATGAGCAGTTCTTC
>TRBD1|-|TRBV6-6|TRBJ1-6
CASSYSGQANSPLHF
TGTGCCAGCAGTTACTCGGGACAGGCTAATTCACCCCTCCACTTT
>TRBD2|-|TRBV4-2|TRBJ2-3
CASSPGTSGSTDTQYF
TGTGCCAGCAGCCCCGGCACTAGCGGTAGCACAGATACGCAGTATTTT
>TRBD2|once|TRBV4-2|TRBJ2-1
CASSQDWGGSSYNEQFF
TGTGCCAGCAGCCAAGATTGGGGCGGGAGCTCCTACAATGAGCAGTTCTTC
>TRBD1|-|TRBV5-6|TRBJ1-2
CASRDRGSPLNGYTF
TGTGCCAGCAGGGACAGGGGCTCCCCACTGAATGGCTACACCTTC
>-|-|TRBV21-1|TRBJ2-7
CASSNRQRIPSYEQYF
TGTGCCAGCAGCAATAGACAGAGGATACCCTCCTACGAGCAGTACTTC
>-|-|TRBV21-1|TRBJ1-4
CASSKKGFEVDRGWSNEKLFF
TGTGCCAGCAGCAAAAAGGGGTTCGAGGTAGATCGCGGTTGGTCTAATGAAAAACTGTTTTTT
>-|-|TRBV21-1|TRBJ2-7
CASSEKTAAYEQYF
TGTGCCAGCAGCGAAAAGACTGCGGCCTACGAGCAGTACTTC
>-|-|TRBV9|TRBJ1-2
CASRRGSGYTF
TGTGCCAGCAGACGGGGGTCTGGCTACACCTTC
>-|-|TRBV27|TRBJ2-7
CASSHRQASYEQYF
TGTGCCAGCAGCCACCGACAGGCTTCCTACGAGCAGTACTTC
>-|-|TRBV7-9|TRBJ2-7
CAIRADSSYEQYF
TGTGCCATCCGCGCGGACAGCTCCTACGAGCAGTACTTC
>TRBD1|-|TRBV27|TRBJ2-5
CASSGGQGYETQYF
TGTGCCAGCAGCGGGGGACAGGGTTATGAGACCCAGTACTTC
>TRBD2|-|TRBV19|TRBJ2-3
CASTRGRTSGTVSTDTQYF
TGTGCCAGCACTAGGGGCAGGACTAGCGGAACAGTTAGCACAGATACGCAGTATTTT
>TRBD1|once|TRBV7-2|TRBJ1-1
CASSLGGGTGSEAFF
TGTGCCAGCAGCTTAGGAGGCGGGACAGGTAGTGAAGCTTTCTTT
>-|-|TRBV5-4|TRBJ1-1
CASSVDRGTEAFF
TGTGCCAGCAGCGTCGACCGAGGCACTGAAGCTTTCTTT
>-|-|TRBV29-1|TRBJ2-5
CSVYDPRSGETQYF
TGCAGCGTTTACGACCCACGAAGCGGAGAGACCCAGTACTTC
>-|-|TRBV7-9|TRBJ2-3
CSSSLGLDTQYF
TGTTCCAGCAGCTTGGGACTAGATACGCAGTATTTT
>-|-|TRBV28|TRBJ1-3
CASSDPGEGTGNTIYF
TGTGCCAGCAGTGATCCCGGGGAAGGGACTGGAAACACCATATATTTT
>-|-|TRBV6-6|TRBJ1-2
CASGTQYEGGRGYTF
TGTGCCAGCGGAACCCAATACGAGGGTGGCCGAGGCTACACCTTC
>-|-|TRBV6-6|TRBJ2-2
CASSYWSLEHRGAVF
TGTGCCAGCAGTTATTGGTCCCTCGAACACCGGGGAGCTGTTTTT
>-|-|TRBV29-1|TRBJ2-1
CSVVGVGDFNEQFF
TGCAGCGTTGTTGGGGTAGGGGATTTCAATGAGCAGTTCTTC
>TRBD2|-|TRBV7-3|TRBJ2-1
CASSFRRGGVEEQFF
TGTGCCAGCAGCTTCCGTCGCGGGGGGGTGGAGGAGCAGTTCTTC